The 18 T cell receptor beta chains in this list originate from one sample, sequenced in a study of T cell responses to AZD1222 COVID-19 vaccine. The protocol was immunoSEQ multiplex PCR, while the TCRdb copy is restricted to in-frame clones and leaves out a portion. Among 150,000 to 200,000 clones listed, 92% were seen once. Sequenced material: peripheral blood, taken 28 days after the second AZD1222 dose. These receptors were collected from an adult who received the AZD1222 COVID-19 vaccine.

V and J are TRBV11-2 and TRBJ1-3, with TRBD1 matching over 8 bases. The CDR3 consists of 15 residues. Germline-derived CDR1 and CDR2 are SGHAT and FQNNGV. V gave up 5 bases and J gave up 0 bases; unmatched junction bases: 3. As DNA, the CDR3 is TGTGCCAGCAGCAACGACAGGGGCTCTGGAAACACCATATATTTT. Its protein is CASSNDRGSGNTIYF.

V and J are TRBV6-2 or TRBV6-3 and TRBJ2-7; D is perhaps TRBD1 (5 bases). Germline assignment: CDR1 MNHEY and CDR2 SVGEGT. The CDR3 runs 13 residues. Trimming shortened V by 6 bases and J by 0 bases, and 9 bases separated the two germline ends. CDR3 sequence reads: CASSPQGSYEQYF. The CDR3 bases are TGTGCCAGCAGCCCCCAGGGCTCCTACGAGCAGTACTTC.

The V gene is TRBV18, the J gene TRBJ1-2; no clear D gene. Trimming took 6 bases from V and 8 from J, leaving 16 bases between them. The V gene's germline CDR1 is KGHSH and CDR2 LQKENI. The CDR3 has 13 residues. CDR3: CASSPPGAGGYTF. DNA of the CDR3: TGTGCCAGCTCCCCGCCGGGAGCGGGCGGCTACACCTTC.

V is TRBV16 and J is TRBJ1-2; tentative D call: TRBD1 (5 bases). CDR1 is KGHSY, CDR2 FQNENV, per germline. V was cut by 1 base and J by 7 bases, with 28 bases left in between. This CDR3 has 19 residues. CDR3 sequence: CASSQFTEYRDSQGFGYTF. CDR3 in DNA: TGTGCCAGCAGCCAATTCACAGAGTACCGGGACTCACAAGGCTTTGGCTACACCTTC.

With respect to this clone: This may stem from a read error, because a much larger clone lies one nucleotide away. The CDR3 loop reads CASSFLTGELFF. In DNA form, the CDR3 reads TGTGCCAGCAGTTTTCTCACCGGGGAGCTGTTTTTT. This sequence joins TRBV6-5 and TRBJ2-2; D is undetermined. V was pared by 4 bases and J by 4 bases, with 4 bases between. The CDR3 contains 12 residues. Germline CDR1 reads MNHEY; CDR2 reads SVGAGI.

The genes are TRBV1 and TRBJ2-1; the table's D call, TRBD2, has no DNA check behind it. TRBV1 is listed as a pseudogene. This CDR3 has 16 amino acids. CDR3 nucleotide sequence: TGCACCAGCAGCCAAGGTTCTAGCGGGAGTCGGGATGAGCAGTTCTTC. It encodes CTSSQGSSGSRDEQFF.

DNA for the CDR3: TGTGCCTGGAGTGGGGGAAGTGGGGCCAACGTCCTGACTTTC. Its translation is CAWSGGSGANVLTF. The V gene is TRBV30, the J gene TRBJ2-6; D unclear. The CDR3 consists of 14 residues. The V end lost 1 base, the J end lost 3 bases, and 7 bases lay between the germline ends. The germline V gene has CDR1 GTSNPN and CDR2 SVGIG (reference sequence).

In this sample, this clone turned up once. The J gene is TRBJ2-3, the V gene TRBV7-2, with 8 nucleotides matching TRBD2. Germline CDR1 and CDR2: SGHTA and FQGNSA. The trim removed 5 bases at V and 3 bases at J, leaving 7 bases unmatched. This CDR3 is 15 amino acids long. The CDR3 loop reads CASSRRERETDTQYF. CDR3 in DNA: TGTGCCAGCAGCCGTAGGGAGCGGGAGACAGATACGCAGTATTTT.

The chain couples TRBV13 to TRBJ1-1; D is undetermined. CDR1 is PRHDT, CDR2 FYEKMQ, per germline (reference sequence). The length of the CDR3 is 14 residues. The V end was cut by 5 bases, the J end by 2 bases, with 12 bases between. The CDR3 reads CASSAPTLNTEAFF. CDR3 sequence (DNA): TGTGCCAGCAGCGCCCCGACTTTAAACACTGAAGCTTTCTTT.

V usage is TRBV2 and J usage is TRBJ2-4; the D gene is possibly TRBD1 (6 bases). The CDR3 extends over 14 amino acids. The V end lost 4 bases, the J end lost 1 base, and 8 bases lay between the germline ends. From germline, CDR1 is SNHLY and CDR2 FYNNEI. The CDR3 sequence: CASSVQGAKNIQYF. The CDR3 DNA follows: TGTGCCAGCAGTGTACAGGGTGCCAAAAACATTCAGTACTTC.

This chain uses TRBV4-3 with TRBJ2-3, with 7 bases fitting TRBD2. V was clipped by 0 bases and J by 2 bases; unmatched bases: 8. CDR3 length: 17 residues. CDR1 is LGHNA and CDR2 is YSLEER in the germline V gene. The CDR3 here is CASSQDPRGSSTDTQYF. DNA for the CDR3: TGCGCCAGCAGCCAAGATCCGCGGGGGTCGTCCACAGATACGCAGTATTTT.

V is TRBV5-4 and J is TRBJ2-3, with D unclear. CDR3 length equals 14 residues. The ends were cut back, 0 bases at V and 2 bases at J, with 7 bases in the middle. Germline CDR1 reads SGHNT; CDR2 reads YYREEE (reference sequence). DNA for the CDR3: TGTGCCAGCAGCTTGGGGCGCACCACAGATACGCAGTATTTT. Protein product: CASSLGRTTDTQYF.

This clone is a singleton in its sample. The gene calls are TRBV4-2 and TRBJ1-1; TRBD1 matches 9 bases. Germline V gives CDR1 LGHNA, CDR2 YNFKEQ. The ends lost 1 base at V and 6 bases at J; junction bases unmatched: 3. This CDR3 spans 14 amino acids. CDR3: CASSQAGTGSEAFF. For the CDR3, the DNA is TGTGCCAGCAGCCAAGCCGGGACAGGGTCTGAAGCTTTCTTT.

This chain links TRBV28 with TRBJ2-7; 9 nucleotides line up with TRBD1. The length of the CDR3 is 15 residues. CDR1 and CDR2 (germline): MDHEN, SYDVKM. J gave up 3 bases and V 8 bases, and 11 bases lay outside the gene matches. The CDR3 region has the DNA TGTGCCAGCGAAGGGACAGGGCGTTCGGGCTACGAGCAGTACTTC. Protein product: CASEGTGRSGYEQYF.

The genes are TRBV5-1 and TRBJ1-1; TRBD1 is a possible D gene (5 bases). CDR1 SGHRS and CDR2 YFSETQ come from the germline V gene. V was trimmed by 4 bases and J by 0 bases, leaving 19 bases between them. The CDR3 sequence is 17 residues long. The chain's CDR3 is CASSLRVAPFMNTEAFF. The DNA of the CDR3 is TGCGCCAGCAGCCTCAGGGTCGCCCCGTTCATGAACACTGAAGCTTTCTTT.

This sequence joins TRBV6-2 or TRBV6-3 and TRBJ1-1; 10 bases line up with TRBD1. Germline CDR1 MNHEY, CDR2 SVGEGT. The ends lost 1 base at V and 1 base at J; junction bases unmatched: 0. This CDR3 is built from 15 residues. The CDR3 loop reads CASSYWDRGNTEAFF. The CDR3 DNA sequence: TGTGCCAGCAGTTACTGGGACAGGGGGAACACTGAAGCTTTCTTT.

The chain employs TRBV30 and TRBJ2-3; D gene ambiguous. The germline V gene has CDR1 GTSNPN and CDR2 SVGIG (reference sequence). The V end was cut by 2 bases, the J end by 0 bases, with 6 bases between. The CDR3 sequence is 13 residues long. As DNA, the CDR3 is TGTGCCTGGAGTCCCCACAGCACAGATACGCAGTATTTT. Its translation: CAWSPHSTDTQYF.

The chain employs TRBV7-5 and TRBJ1-5. TRBV7-5 is described as a pseudogene. The CDR3 has 19 amino acids. The DNA for the CDR3 is TGTGCCAGCTCCCTATGGGGGCGGGGGAGGAGTGAGTGCAATCAGCCCCAGCATTTT. Its translation is CASSLWGRGRSECNQPQHF.